These T cell receptor beta chains were read from a single sample in a study of shared clonotypes between healthy human individuals. Some clones are missing from TCRdb's copy, which holds only in-frame ones; the method was immunoSEQ multiplex PCR. The sample records about 2.3 million clones, about nine tenths being singletons. Input material: naive CD4+ T cells from PBMCs. These receptors were obtained from a man aged 18 to 29 in good health. Some clones in this sample may be carry-over from other donors' samples. Each CDR3 is given with its conserved first and last residue. The D gene is left open where the match is weak. Clone size, where shown, is once, few, many, or a class for clones that have expanded.

CDR3 DNA: TGTGCCAGCAGCTTTACTAGCGGGAGTGTCAATGAGCAGTTCTTC; CDR3 protein: CASSFTSGSVNEQFF; clone size: .; D gene: TRBD2; V gene: TRBV7-2; J gene: TRBJ2-1
CDR3 DNA: TGCGCCAGCAGCAATTTGAGCCCCACAGATACGCAGTATTTT; CDR3 protein: CASSNLSPTDTQYF; clone size: once; D gene: .; V gene: TRBV5-1; J gene: TRBJ2-3
CDR3 DNA: TGCGCCAGCACCGGCGGGTACCAAGAGACCCAGTACTTC; CDR3 protein: CASTGGYQETQYF; clone size: once; D gene: .; V gene: TRBV5-1; J gene: TRBJ2-5
CDR3 DNA: TGTGCCTGGAGTGTTTCCCAGTCGGGGCCGCAGTATTTT; CDR3 protein: CAWSVSQSGPQYF; clone size: .; D gene: .; V gene: TRBV30; J gene: TRBJ2-3
CDR3 DNA: TGTGCCAGCAGCTTTCCCCAGCGACTAGCGGGAGGGCCTAGCTCTCCGTGCGAGCAGTACTTC; CDR3 protein: CASSFPQRLAGGPSSPCEQYF; clone size: .; D gene: TRBD2; V gene: TRBV27; J gene: TRBJ2-7
CDR3 DNA: TGTGCCAGCAGCTTGGGGGGGACAGCGAGCTCCTACGAGCAGTACTTC; CDR3 protein: CASSLGGTASSYEQYF; clone size: once; D gene: .; V gene: TRBV7-2; J gene: TRBJ2-7
CDR3 DNA: TGTGCCAGCTCACCACGGACAGCGAACACCGGGGAGCTGTTTTTT; CDR3 protein: CASSPRTANTGELFF; clone size: .; D gene: .; V gene: TRBV18; J gene: TRBJ2-2
CDR3 DNA: TGTGCCAGCAGGAAGCCGACAGTGCGGGAGACCCAGTACTTC; CDR3 protein: CASRKPTVRETQYF; clone size: .; D gene: .; V gene: TRBV6-1; J gene: TRBJ2-5
CDR3 DNA: TGTGCCAGCAGTGACATTGCAGTTACGCAGTATTTT; CDR3 protein: CASSDIAVTQYF; clone size: .; D gene: .; V gene: TRBV2; J gene: TRBJ2-3
CDR3 DNA: TGTGCCAGCTCACTTATGGACGGTAGCGGGAGTGCTGGGGAGCTGTTTTTT; CDR3 protein: CASSLMDGSGSAGELFF; clone size: .; D gene: TRBD2; V gene: TRBV18; J gene: TRBJ2-2
CDR3 DNA: TGTGCCAGCAGTCCGAGAGGACAGGCCCCAAACTCTGGGGCCAACGTCCTGACTTTC; CDR3 protein: CASSPRGQAPNSGANVLTF; clone size: .; D gene: TRBD1; V gene: TRBV27; J gene: TRBJ2-6